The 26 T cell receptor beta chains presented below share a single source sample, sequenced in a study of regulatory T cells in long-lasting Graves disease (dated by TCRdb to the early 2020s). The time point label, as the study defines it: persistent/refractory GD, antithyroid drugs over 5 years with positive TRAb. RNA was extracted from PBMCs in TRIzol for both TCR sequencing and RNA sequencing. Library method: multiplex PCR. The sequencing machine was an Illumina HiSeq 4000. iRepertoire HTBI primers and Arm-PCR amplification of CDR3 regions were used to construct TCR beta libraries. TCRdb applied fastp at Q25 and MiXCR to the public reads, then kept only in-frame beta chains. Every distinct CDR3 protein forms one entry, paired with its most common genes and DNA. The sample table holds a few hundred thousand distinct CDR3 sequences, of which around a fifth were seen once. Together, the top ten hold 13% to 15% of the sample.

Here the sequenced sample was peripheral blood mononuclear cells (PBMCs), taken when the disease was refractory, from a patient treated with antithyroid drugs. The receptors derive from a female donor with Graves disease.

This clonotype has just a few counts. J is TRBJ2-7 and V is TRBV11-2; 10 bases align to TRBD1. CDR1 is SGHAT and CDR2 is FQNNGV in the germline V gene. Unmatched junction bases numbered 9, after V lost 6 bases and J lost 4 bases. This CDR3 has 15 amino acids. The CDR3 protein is CASRRPGQGGYEQYF. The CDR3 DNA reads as TGTGCCAGCAGACGACCCGGACAGGGGGGATACGAGCAGTACTTC. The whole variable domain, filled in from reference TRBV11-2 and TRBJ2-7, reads EAGVAQSPRYKIIEKRQSVAFWCNPISGHATLYWYQQILGQGPKLLIQFQNNGVVDDSQLPKDRFSAERLKGVDSTLKIQPAKLEDSAVYLCASRRPGQGGYEQYFGPGTRLTVT.

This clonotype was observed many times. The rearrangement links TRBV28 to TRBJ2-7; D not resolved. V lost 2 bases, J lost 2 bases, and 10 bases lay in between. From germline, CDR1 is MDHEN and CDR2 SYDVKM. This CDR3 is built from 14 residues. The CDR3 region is CASSLIEPPYEQYF. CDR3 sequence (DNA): TGTGCCAGCAGTTTAATCGAGCCCCCCTACGAGCAGTACTTC.

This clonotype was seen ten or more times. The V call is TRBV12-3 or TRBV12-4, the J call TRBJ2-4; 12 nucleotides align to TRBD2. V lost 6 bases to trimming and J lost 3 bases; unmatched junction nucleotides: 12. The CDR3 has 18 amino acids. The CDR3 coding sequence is TGTGCCAGCAGCCAACGACTAGCGGGAGCTTTGGGCAAAAACATTCAGTACTTC. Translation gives CASSQRLAGALGKNIQYF.

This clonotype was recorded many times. CDR3 coding DNA: TGTGCCAGCAGTCACAGGGGGCCCTACGAGCAGTACTTC. Translating gives CASSHRGPYEQYF. V usage is TRBV12-3 or TRBV12-4 and J usage is TRBJ2-7; 9 nucleotides line up with TRBD1. V lost 5 bases and J lost 2; bases outside the gene matches: 1. The length of the CDR3 is 13 residues.

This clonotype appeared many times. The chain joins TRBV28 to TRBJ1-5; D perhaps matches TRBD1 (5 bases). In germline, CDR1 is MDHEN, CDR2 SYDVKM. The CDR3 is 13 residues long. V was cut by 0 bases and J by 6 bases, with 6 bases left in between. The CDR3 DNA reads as TGTGCCAGCAGTTTATGGGGGGGTCAGCCCCAGCATTTT. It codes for CASSLWGGQPQHF.

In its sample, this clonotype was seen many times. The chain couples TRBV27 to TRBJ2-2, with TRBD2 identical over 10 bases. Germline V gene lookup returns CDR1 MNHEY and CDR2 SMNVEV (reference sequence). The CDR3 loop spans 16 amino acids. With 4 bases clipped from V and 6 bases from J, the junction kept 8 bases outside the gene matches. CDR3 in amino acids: CASSSPTGTSAGELFF. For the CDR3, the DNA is TGTGCCAGCAGTTCTCCTACCGGGACTAGCGCCGGGGAGCTGTTTTTT.

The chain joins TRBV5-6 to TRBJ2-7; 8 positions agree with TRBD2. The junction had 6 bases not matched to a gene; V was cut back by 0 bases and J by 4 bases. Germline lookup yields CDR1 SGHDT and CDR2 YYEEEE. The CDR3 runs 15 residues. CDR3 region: CASSLGTSSLYEQYF. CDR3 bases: TGTGCCAGCAGCTTGGGGACTAGCAGTTTATACGAGCAGTACTTC.

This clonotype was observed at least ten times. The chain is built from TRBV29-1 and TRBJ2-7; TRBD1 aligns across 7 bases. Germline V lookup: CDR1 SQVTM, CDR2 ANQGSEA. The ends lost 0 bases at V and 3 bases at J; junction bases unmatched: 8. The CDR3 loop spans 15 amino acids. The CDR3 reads CSVEDRGDRNYEQYF. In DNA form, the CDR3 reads TGCAGCGTTGAAGATCGTGGGGACAGAAACTACGAGCAGTACTTC.

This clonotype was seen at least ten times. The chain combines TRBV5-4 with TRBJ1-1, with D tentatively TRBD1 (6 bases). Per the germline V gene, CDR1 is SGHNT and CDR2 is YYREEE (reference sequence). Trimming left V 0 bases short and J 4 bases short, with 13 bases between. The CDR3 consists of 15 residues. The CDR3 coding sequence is TGTGCCAGCAGCTTGGAGGGGGTTCGTTTCACTGAAGCTTTCTTT. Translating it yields CASSLEGVRFTEAFF.

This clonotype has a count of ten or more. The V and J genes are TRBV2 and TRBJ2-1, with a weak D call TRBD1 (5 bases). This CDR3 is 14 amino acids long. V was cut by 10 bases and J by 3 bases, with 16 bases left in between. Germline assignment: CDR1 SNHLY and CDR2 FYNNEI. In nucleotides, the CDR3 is TGTGCCACCCCCTCTGCGGACATCTACAATGAGCAGTTCTTC. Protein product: CATPSADIYNEQFF.

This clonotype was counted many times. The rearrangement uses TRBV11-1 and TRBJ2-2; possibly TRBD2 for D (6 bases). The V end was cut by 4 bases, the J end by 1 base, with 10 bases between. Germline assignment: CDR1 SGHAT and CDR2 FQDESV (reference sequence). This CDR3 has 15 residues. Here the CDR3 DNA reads TGTGCCAGCAGCTGGGGAGGAGAGAACACCGGGGAGCTGTTTTTT. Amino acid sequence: CASSWGGENTGELFF.

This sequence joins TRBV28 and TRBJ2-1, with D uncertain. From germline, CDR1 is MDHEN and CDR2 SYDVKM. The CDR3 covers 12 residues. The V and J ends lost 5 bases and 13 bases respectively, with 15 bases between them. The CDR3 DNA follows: TGTGCCAGCAGTATACCGACGCGGTTTCAGTTCTTC. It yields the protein CASSIPTRFQFF.

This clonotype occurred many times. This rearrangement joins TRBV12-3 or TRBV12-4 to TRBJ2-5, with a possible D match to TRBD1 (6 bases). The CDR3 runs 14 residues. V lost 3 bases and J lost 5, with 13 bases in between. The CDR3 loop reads CASSLSTGWETQYF. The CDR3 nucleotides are TGTGCCAGCAGTTTGTCCACAGGGTGGGAGACCCAGTACTTC.

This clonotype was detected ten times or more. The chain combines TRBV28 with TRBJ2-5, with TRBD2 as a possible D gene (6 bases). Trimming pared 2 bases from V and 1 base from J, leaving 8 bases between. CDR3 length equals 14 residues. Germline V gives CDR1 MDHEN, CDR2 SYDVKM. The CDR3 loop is CASSLMGLQETQYF. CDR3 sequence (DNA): TGTGCCAGCAGTTTAATGGGACTCCAAGAGACCCAGTACTTC.

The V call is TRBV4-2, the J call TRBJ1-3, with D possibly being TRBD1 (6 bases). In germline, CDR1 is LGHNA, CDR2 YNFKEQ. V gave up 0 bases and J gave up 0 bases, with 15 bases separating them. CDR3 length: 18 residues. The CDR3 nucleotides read TGTGCCAGCAGCCAAGAGGCCGGGGGCTCGAGCTCTGGAAACACCATATATTTT. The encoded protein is CASSQEAGGSSSGNTIYF.

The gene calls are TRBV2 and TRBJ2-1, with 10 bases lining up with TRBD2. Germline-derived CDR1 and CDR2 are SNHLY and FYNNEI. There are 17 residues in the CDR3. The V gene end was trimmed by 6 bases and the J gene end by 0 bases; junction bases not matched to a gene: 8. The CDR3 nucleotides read TGTGCCAGCAGGGGTAGGACTAGCGGTAACTCCTACAATGAGCAGTTCTTC. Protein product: CASRGRTSGNSYNEQFF.

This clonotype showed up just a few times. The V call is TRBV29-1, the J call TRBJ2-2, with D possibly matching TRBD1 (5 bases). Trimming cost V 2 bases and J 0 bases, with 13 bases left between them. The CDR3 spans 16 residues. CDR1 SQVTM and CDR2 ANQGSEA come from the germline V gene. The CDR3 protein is CSVEISDRSNTGELFF. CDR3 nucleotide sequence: TGCAGCGTTGAAATCAGCGACAGATCGAACACCGGGGAGCTGTTTTTT.

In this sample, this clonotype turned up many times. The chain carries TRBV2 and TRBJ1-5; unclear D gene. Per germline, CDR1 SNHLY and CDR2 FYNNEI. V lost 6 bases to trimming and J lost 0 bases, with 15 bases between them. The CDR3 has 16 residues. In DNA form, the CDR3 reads TGTGCCAGCAGCTGGACGGGCAAATATAGCAATCAGCCCCAGCATTTT. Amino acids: CASSWTGKYSNQPQHF.

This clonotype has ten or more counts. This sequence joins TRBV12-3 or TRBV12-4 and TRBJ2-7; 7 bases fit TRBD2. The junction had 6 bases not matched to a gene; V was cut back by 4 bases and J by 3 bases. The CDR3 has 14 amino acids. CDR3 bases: TGTGCCAGCAGTTCATTAAGCGGGGACTACGAGCAGTACTTC. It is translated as CASSSLSGDYEQYF.

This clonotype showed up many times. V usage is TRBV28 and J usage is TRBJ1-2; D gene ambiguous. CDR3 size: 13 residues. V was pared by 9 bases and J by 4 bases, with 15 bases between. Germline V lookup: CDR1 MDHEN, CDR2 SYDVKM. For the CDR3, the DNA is TGTGCCAGTCTTGCGGGGATGCGCTATGGCTACACCTTC. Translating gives CASLAGMRYGYTF.

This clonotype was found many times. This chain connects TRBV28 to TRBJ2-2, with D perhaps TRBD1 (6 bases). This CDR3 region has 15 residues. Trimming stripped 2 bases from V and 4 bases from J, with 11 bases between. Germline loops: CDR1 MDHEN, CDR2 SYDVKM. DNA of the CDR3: TGTGCCAGCAGTTTAACAGGGACGGGCACCGGGGAGCTGTTTTTT. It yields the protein CASSLTGTGTGELFF. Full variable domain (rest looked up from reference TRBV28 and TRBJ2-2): DVKVTQSSRYLVKRTGEKVFLECVQDMDHENMFWYRQDPGLGLRLIYFSYDVKMKEKGDIPEGYSVSREKKERFSLILESASTNQTSMYLCASSLTGTGTGELFFGEGSRLTVL.

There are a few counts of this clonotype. The CDR3 spells CSAARWDSQREQYF. The CDR3 DNA sequence: TGCAGTGCAGCACGCTGGGACAGCCAACGCGAGCAGTACTTC. The gene calls are TRBV20-1 and TRBJ2-7, with 7 bases matching TRBD1. V was pared by 6 bases and J by 6 bases, with 14 bases of the junction left unmatched. This CDR3 is 14 amino acids long. Per germline, CDR1 DFQATT and CDR2 SNEGSKA (reference sequence).

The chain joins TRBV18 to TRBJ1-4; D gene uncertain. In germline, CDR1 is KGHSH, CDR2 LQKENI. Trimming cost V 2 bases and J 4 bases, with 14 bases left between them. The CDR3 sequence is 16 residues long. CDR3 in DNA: TGTGCCAGCTCACCAGTGGCAAGGAGTATTAATGAAAAACTGTTTTTT. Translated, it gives CASSPVARSINEKLFF.

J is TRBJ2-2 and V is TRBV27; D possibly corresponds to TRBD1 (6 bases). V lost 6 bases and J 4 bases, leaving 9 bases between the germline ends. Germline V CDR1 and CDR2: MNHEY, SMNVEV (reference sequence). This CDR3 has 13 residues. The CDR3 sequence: CASRRTATGELFF. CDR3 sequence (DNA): TGTGCCAGCAGAAGGACAGCCACCGGGGAGCTGTTTTTT.

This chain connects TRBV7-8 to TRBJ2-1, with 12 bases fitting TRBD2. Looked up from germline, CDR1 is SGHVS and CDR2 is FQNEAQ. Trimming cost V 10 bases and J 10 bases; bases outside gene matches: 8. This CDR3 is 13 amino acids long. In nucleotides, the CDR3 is TGTGCCACCAAAAGGACTAGCGGGGACGAGCAGTTCTTC. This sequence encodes CATKRTSGDEQFF.

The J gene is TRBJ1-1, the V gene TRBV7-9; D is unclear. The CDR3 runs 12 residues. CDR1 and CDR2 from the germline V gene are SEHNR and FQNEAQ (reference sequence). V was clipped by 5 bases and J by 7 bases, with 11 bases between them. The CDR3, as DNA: TGTGCCAGCAGCCAGCAAGTCGGTGAAGCTTTCTTT. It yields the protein CASSQQVGEAFF.